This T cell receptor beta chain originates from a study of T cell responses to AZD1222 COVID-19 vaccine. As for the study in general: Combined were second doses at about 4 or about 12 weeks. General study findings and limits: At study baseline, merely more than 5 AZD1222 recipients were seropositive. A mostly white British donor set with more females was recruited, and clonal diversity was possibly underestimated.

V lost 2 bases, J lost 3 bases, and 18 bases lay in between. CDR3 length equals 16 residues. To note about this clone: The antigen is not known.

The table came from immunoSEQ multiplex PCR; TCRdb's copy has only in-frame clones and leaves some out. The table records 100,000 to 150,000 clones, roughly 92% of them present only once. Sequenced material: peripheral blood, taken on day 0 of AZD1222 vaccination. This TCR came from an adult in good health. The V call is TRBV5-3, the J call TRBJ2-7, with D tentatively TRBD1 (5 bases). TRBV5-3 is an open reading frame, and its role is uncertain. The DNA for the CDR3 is TGTGCCAGAAGCTTCGTCAGGGTCTTTCCTTTCTACGAGCAGTACGTC. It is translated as CARSFVRVFPFYEQYV.